This TCR beta chain emerged from a study of identical twins. Whole-study results and caveats: Out-of-frame alpha sequences common to twins were enriched for low generation probability. Out-of-frame TCR alpha sharing observed in monozygotic twins exceeded model estimates. High-abundance cord blood beta clonotypes had fewer insertions; memory repertoires showed none.

This clonotype appeared a few times. What it binds is unknown. MiXCR, run by TCRdb on the 5' RACE reads, gives a single entry per CDR3 protein. The table has around 1.7 million distinct CDR3 sequences, 32% seen once. The CDR3 is made up of 17 amino acids. Looked up from germline, CDR1 is SGDLS and CDR2 is YYNGEE. With 2 bases clipped from V and 7 bases from J, the junction kept 7 bases outside the gene matches. Specimen: cord blood. The receptor's source is a newborn girl in good health. V gene TRBV9 combines with J gene TRBJ2-1; 15 bases agree with TRBD2. CDR3 sequence reads: CASSVGTSGRNLNEQFF. CDR3 DNA sequence: TGTGCCAGCAGCGTCGGGACTAGCGGGAGGAACCTAAATGAGCAGTTCTTC.